Below are 8 T cell receptor beta chains sequenced from a single sample in a study of a mutant IDH1 vaccine in newly diagnosed glioma. Documented time point: week 11, during vaccination. In the vaccine, a single dose held 300 ug of the mutant IDH1 20-mer peptide, along with topical imiquimod. These receptors' antigens are unknown. Measured with immunoSEQ multiplex PCR; TCRdb has only the in-frame clones, and not every one. The table records 100,000 to 150,000 clones, around three quarters of them present only once. The source was PBMCs, collected from a glioma patient whose treatment included an IDH1 peptide vaccine. These receptors all stem from a middle-aged man with glioma.

V gene TRBV7-2 combines with J gene TRBJ1-5; the D is unclear. Germline V lookup: CDR1 SGHTA, CDR2 FQGNSA. The CDR3 runs 13 residues. The ends were cut back, 1 base at V and 2 bases at J, with 3 bases in the middle. In DNA form, the CDR3 reads TGTGCCAGCAGCTTAGAGCGCAATCAGCCCCAGCATTTT. Translation gives CASSLERNQPQHF.

The rearrangement links TRBV5-1 to TRBJ2-5, with unresolved D. Looked up from germline, CDR1 is SGHRS and CDR2 is YFSETQ. V shed 5 bases and J shed 4 bases, with 6 bases lying between them. The CDR3 is 11 amino acids. CDR3 DNA: TGCGCCAGCAGTGAGCGAGAGACCCAGTACTTC. Translated: CASSERETQYF.

The rearrangement uses TRBV19 and TRBJ1-5; possibly TRBD1 for D (5 bases). Looked up from germline, CDR1 is LNHDA and CDR2 is SQIVND (reference sequence). V lost 7 bases and J lost 3, with 16 bases in between. The length of the CDR3 is 15 residues. The DNA of the CDR3 is TGTGCCAGTACCACCGGCGGGGCACACAATCAGCCCCAGCATTTT. Residues: CASTTGGAHNQPQHF.

The genes are TRBV21-1 and TRBJ2-3; TRBD2 was called by the table and not checked on the DNA. TRBV21-1 is reported as a pseudogene. The CDR3 is 16 amino acids. The CDR3 DNA reads as TGTGCCAGCAGACCTTGGAGACTAGCGGGAGAAGATACGCAGTATTTT. This gives the protein CASRPWRLAGEDTQYF.

This chain connects TRBV5-1 to TRBJ1-2; TRBD1 matches at 7 bases. This CDR3 comprises 16 residues. Trimming at V came to 1 base and at J to 0 bases, leaving 6 bases not matched to a gene. CDR1 SGHRS and CDR2 YFSETQ come from the germline V gene. CDR3: CASSLTGDLANYGYTF. The CDR3 DNA follows: TGCGCCAGCAGCTTGACAGGGGATCTAGCTAACTATGGCTACACCTTC. The whole variable domain, remainder taken from reference TRBV5-1 and TRBJ1-2, is KAGVTQTPRYLIKTRGQQVTLSCSPISGHRSVSWYQQTPGQGLQFLFEYFSETQRNKGNFPGRFSGRQFSNSRSEMNVSTLELGDSALYLCASSLTGDLANYGYTFGSGTRLTVV.

Notes on this clone: Its ends do not fully match the called genes, so a read error is possible. The chain joins TRBV7-7 to TRBJ2-6; tentatively, D is TRBD1 or TRBD2 (5 bases each). Germline-derived CDR1 and CDR2 are SSHAT and FNYEAQ (reference sequence). The CDR3 is made up of 16 amino acids. The DNA for the CDR3 is TGTGCTAGCAGCTCAGAGGGGAAAGCTGGGGCCAACGTCCTGACTTTC. Translated, it gives CASSSEGKAGANVLTF.

The chain employs TRBV13 and TRBJ2-3; 7 bases are shared with TRBD1. This CDR3 contains 16 residues. V shed 0 bases and J 4 bases; nucleotides not matched to a gene: 7. CDR1 and CDR2 from the germline V gene are PRHDT and FYEKMQ (reference sequence). The DNA for the CDR3 is TGTGCCAGCAGCTTAGGCCGACAGGGAAGGCCAGATACGCAGTATTTT. Residues: CASSLGRQGRPDTQYF.

V and J are TRBV28 and TRBJ1-3, with D possibly being TRBD1 (5 bases). Germline V gene lookup returns CDR1 MDHEN and CDR2 SYDVKM. V lost 7 bases and J 1 base, leaving 14 bases between the germline ends. This CDR3 has 15 amino acids. CDR3 amino acids: CASTSQGASGNTIYF. The CDR3 DNA is TGTGCCAGCACTTCCCAGGGAGCGTCTGGAAACACCATATATTTT.